The following is a TCR beta chain sequence with its context. What it binds is unknown. Here immunoSEQ multiplex PCR was the method, and the copy in TCRdb shows in-frame clones only, minus some. The data contain about 180,000 clones, almost 90% of them singletons. This sample stems from a study of T cell responses to AZD1222 COVID-19 vaccine. Whole-study findings and limits: Repertoire sampling occurred only after the peak T cell response. Baseline seropositives among AZD1222 recipients totaled only five to seven. Vaccine-associated CD4 TCRs spanned spike, dominant at 160-218 and 743-854. Vaccination with two AZD1222 doses was followed by a rise in Spike-specific TCR breadth and depth.

V was cut by 4 bases and J by 2 bases, with 7 bases left in between. This CDR3 is 13 amino acids long. The germline V gene encodes CDR1 MRHNA and CDR2 SNTAGT. The specimen was peripheral blood, collected 28 days after the second AZD1222 dose. The J gene is TRBJ2-3, the V gene TRBV6-4, with D possibly TRBD1 on 5 matching bases. The receptor was isolated from an adult who received the AZD1222 COVID-19 vaccine. The chain's CDR3 is CASSAGLTDTQYF. The DNA for the CDR3 is TGTGCCAGCAGTGCAGGGCTCACAGATACGCAGTATTTT.